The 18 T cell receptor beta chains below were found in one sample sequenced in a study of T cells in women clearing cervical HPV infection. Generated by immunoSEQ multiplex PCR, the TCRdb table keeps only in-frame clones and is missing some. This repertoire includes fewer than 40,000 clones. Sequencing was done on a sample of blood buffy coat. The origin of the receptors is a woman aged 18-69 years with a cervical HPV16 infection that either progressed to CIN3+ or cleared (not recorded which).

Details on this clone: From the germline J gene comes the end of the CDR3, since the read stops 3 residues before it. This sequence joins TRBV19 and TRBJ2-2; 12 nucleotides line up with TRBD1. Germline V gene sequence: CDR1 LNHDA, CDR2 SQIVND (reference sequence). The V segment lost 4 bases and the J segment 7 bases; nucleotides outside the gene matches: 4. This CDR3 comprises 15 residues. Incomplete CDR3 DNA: TGTGCCAGTAGTAGGGGACAGGGGGCTATCGGGGAG. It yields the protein CASSRGQGAIGE. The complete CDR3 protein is CASSRGQGAIGELFF.

CDR3 in amino acids: CASSPGQAMNTEAFF. The covered CDR3 bases are TGTGCCAGCTCACCGGGGCAGGCGATGAACACTGAA. The chain is built from TRBV18 and TRBJ1-1; possible D gene TRBD1, 5 bases. The sequence runs out 3 residues before the end of the CDR3; the remainder is reconstructed from the germline J gene. This CDR3 is built from 15 residues. Germline CDR1 is KGHSH and CDR2 is LQKENI. The V end lost 3 bases, the J end lost 0 bases, and 11 bases lay between the germline ends.

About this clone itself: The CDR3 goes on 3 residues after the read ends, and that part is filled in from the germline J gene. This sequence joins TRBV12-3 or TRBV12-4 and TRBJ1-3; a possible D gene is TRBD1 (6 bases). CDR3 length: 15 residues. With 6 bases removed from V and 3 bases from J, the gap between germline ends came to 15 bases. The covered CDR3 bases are TGTGCCAGCAGACCCTCGGACAGAGGTGGAAACACC. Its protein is CASRPSDRGGNT. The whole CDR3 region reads CASRPSDRGGNTIYF.

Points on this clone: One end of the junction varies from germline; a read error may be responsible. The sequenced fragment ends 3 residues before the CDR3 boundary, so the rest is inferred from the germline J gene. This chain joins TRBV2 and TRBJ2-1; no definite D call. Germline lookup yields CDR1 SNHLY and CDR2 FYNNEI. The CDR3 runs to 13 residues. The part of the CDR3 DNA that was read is TGTGCCAGCAGTGTTTTCTCCGACAATGAG. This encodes CASSVFSDNE. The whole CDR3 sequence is CASSVFSDNEQFF. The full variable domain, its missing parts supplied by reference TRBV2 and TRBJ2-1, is EPEVTQTPSHQVTQMGQEVILRCVPISNHLYFYWYRQILGQKVEFLVSFYNNEISEKSEIFDDQFSVERPDGSNFTLKIRSTKLEDSAMYFCASSVFSDNEQFFGPGTRLTVL.

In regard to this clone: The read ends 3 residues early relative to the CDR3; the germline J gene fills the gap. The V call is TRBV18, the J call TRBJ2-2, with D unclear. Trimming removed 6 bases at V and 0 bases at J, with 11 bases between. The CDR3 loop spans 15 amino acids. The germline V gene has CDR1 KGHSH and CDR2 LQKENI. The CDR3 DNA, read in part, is TGTGCCAGCTCCGAATCATTAGCGAACACCGGGGAG. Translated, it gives CASSESLANTGE. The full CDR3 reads CASSESLANTGELFF.

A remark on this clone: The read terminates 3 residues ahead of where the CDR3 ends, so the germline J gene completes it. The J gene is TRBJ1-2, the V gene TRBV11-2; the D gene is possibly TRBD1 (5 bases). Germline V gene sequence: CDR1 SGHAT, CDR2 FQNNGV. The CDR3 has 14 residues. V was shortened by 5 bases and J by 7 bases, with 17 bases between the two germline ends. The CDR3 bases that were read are TGTGCCAGCAGCGAAGGTGGGGCAGGGAGTGGC. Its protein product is CASSEGGAGSG. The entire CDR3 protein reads CASSEGGAGSGYTF.

CDR3 sequence reads: CASSQDPSGGLNTQYF. The CDR3 bases that were read are TGCGCCAGCAGCCAAGATCCCAGCGGGGGGTTGAATACG. This chain uses TRBV4-1 with TRBJ2-3; 9 positions match TRBD2. The read ends 3 residues shy of where the CDR3 ends; the end is completed using the germline J gene. The CDR3 covers 16 residues. With V trimmed by 0 bases and J by 7 bases, 8 bases remained unmatched. Germline V CDR1 and CDR2: MGHRA, YSYEKL.

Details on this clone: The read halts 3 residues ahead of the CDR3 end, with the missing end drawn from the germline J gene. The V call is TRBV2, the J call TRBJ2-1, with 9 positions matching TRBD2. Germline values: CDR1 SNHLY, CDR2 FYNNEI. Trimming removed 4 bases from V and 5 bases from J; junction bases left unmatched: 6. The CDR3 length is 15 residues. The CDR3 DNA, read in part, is TGTGCCAGCAGTGGAACTAGCGGGCCCCACAATGAG. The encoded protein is CASSGTSGPHNE. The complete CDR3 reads CASSGTSGPHNEQFF.

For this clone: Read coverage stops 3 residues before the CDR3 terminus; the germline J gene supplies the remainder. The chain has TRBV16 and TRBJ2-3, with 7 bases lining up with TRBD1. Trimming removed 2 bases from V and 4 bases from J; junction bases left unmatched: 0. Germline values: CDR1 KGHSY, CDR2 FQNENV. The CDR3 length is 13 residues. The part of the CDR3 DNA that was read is TGTGCCAGCAGCCAACAGGGGGCAGATACG. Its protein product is CASSQQGADT. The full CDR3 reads CASSQQGADTQYF.

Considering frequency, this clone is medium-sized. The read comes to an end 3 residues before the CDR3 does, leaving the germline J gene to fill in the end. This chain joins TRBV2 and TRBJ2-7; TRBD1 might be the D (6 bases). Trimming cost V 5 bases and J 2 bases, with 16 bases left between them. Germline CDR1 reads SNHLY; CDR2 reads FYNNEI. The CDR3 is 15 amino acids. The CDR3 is CASSIRPQGPYEQYF. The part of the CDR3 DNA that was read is TGTGCCAGCAGTATCCGGCCACAGGGCCCCTACGAG.

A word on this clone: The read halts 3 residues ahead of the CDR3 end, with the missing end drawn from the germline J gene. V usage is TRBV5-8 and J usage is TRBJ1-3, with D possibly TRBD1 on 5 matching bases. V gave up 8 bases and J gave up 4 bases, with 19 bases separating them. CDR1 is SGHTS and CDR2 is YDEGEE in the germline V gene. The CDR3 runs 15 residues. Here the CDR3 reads CASRGRGLSGNTIYF. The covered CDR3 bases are TGTGCCAGTCGCGGGCGGGGACTTTCAGGAAACACC.

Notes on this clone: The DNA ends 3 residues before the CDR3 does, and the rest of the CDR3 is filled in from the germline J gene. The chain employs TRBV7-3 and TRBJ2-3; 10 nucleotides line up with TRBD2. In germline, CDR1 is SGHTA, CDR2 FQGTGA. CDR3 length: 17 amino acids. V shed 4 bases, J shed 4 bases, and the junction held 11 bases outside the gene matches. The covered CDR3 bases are TGTGCCAGCAGCTCAGCGGGGGGGACGCTTTCCCCAGATACG. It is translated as CASSSAGGTLSPDT. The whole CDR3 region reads CASSSAGGTLSPDTQYF.

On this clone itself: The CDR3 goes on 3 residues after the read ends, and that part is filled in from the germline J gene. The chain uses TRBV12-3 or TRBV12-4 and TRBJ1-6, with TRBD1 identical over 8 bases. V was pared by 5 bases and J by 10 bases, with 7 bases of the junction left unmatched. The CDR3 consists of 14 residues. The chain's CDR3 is CASSPQGAGSPLHF. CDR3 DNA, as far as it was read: TGTGCCAGCAGTCCTCAGGGGGCAGGATCACCC.

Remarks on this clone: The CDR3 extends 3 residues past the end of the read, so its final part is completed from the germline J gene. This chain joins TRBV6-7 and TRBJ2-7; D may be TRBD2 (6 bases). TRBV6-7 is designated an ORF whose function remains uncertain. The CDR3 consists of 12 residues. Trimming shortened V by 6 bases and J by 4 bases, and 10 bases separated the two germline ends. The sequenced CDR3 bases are TGTGCCAGCAGAGACGGGGGTTACGAG. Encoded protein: CASRDGGYE. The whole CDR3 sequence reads CASRDGGYEQYF.

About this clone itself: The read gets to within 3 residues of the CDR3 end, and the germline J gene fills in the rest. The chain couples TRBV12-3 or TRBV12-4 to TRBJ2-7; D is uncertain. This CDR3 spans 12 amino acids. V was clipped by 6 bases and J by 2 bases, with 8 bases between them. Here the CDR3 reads CASRAGAYEQYF. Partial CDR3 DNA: TGTGCCAGCAGGGCAGGAGCCTACGAG.

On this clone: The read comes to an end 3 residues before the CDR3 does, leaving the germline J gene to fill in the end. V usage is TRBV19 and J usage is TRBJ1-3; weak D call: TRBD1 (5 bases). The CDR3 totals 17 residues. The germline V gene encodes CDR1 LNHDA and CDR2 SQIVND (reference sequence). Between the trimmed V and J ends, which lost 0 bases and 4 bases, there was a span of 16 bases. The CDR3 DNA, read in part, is TGTGCCAGTAGTATAGAGGATGCAGGGCGATCCGGAAACACC. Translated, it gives CASSIEDAGRSGNT. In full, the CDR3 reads CASSIEDAGRSGNTIYF.

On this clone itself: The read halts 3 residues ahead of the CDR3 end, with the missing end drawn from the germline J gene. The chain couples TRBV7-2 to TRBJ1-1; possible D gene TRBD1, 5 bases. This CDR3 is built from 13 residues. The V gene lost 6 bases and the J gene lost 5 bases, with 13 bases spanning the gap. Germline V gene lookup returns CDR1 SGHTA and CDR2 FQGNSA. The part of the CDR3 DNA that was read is TGTGCCAGCAGACCGGGGGTTGAGACTGAA. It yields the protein CASRPGVETE. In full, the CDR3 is CASRPGVETEAFF.

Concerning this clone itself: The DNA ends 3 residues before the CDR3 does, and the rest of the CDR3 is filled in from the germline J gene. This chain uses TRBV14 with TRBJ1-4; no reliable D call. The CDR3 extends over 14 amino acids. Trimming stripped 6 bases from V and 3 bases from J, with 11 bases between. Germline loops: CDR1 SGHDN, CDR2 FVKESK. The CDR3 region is CASRKAGPNEKLFF. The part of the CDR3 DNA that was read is TGTGCCAGCAGAAAGGCAGGTCCTAATGAAAAA.